Below, one T cell receptor beta chain is given with its context. As yet, its antigen is unknown. The data originate from a study of cytomegalovirus exposure and HLA in healthy donors. Study results and caveats: CMV serostatus was the sole immune exposure information available. Over 15,000 TCR beta sequences were associated with HLA alleles at 0.05 false discovery rate in a later analysis. Earlier findings revealed that most TCR beta V segments proved productive either about 90% or about 30% of the time.

This CDR3 has 14 residues. CDR1 is GTSNPN and CDR2 is SVGIG in the germline V gene (reference sequence). The ends lost 2 bases at V and 5 bases at J; junction bases unmatched: 5. The primer mix had 60 Vbeta and 13 Jbeta primers. Clones were read by immunoSEQ multiplex PCR, and TCRdb kept only the in-frame ones, dropping some. This table has approximately 150,000 clones, around 75% appearing once. The chain employs TRBV30 and TRBJ1-1; 10 nucleotides line up with TRBD1. The sample comprised PBMCs. The TCR was taken from a male donor in good health and CMV-seronegative. The CDR3 loop reads CAWSWGQGWTEAFF. In DNA, the CDR3 is TGTGCCTGGAGTTGGGGACAGGGGTGGACTGAAGCTTTCTTT. The full variable domain, its missing parts supplied by reference TRBV30 and TRBJ1-1, is SQTIHQWPATLVQPVGSPLSLECTVEGTSNPNLYWYRQAAGRGLQLLFYSVGIGQISSEVPQNLSASRPQDRQFILSSKKLLLSDSGFYLCAWSWGQGWTEAFFGQGTRLTVV.